This TCR beta chain was recorded in a study of Ad26.COV2.S vaccination and SARS-CoV-2 variants. Study-level background: A participant enrolled in the COV1001 Ad26.COV2.S trial arm provided the sample. The authors gave Ad26.COV2.S intramuscularly, either once or twice 56 days apart.

Study conclusions and caveats: Total T cell responses were possibly underestimated by TCR breadth and depth analyses. It was reported that spike-specific CD8+ and CD4+ T cell responses were substantially broad after vaccination.

Treatment: roughly 20 received Ad26.COV2.S at low or high dose, single or two shots; 5 received placebo; per-sample allocation not given. Sampling was done on day 63 after the first vaccine or placebo injection. A remark on this clone: Its antigen is not known.

Clones were sequenced by immunoSEQ multiplex PCR, and TCRdb holds only the in-frame ones, with some missing. The table lists 250,000 or so clones, roughly 87% of them singletons. The CDR3 totals 15 residues. Trimming pared 6 bases from V and 1 base from J, leaving 15 bases between. CDR1 is MDHEN and CDR2 is SYDVKM in the germline V gene. The rearrangement joins TRBV28 to TRBJ1-1; no reliable D call. The sequencing here drew on peripheral blood, taken in a trial of Ad26.COV2.S vaccine versus placebo. This sequence originates from a person aged 18 to 65 who received the Ad26.COV2.S COVID-19 vaccine or a placebo. The CDR3 protein is CASSSTPTGNTEAFF. CDR3 nucleotides: TGTGCCAGCAGCTCAACTCCGACGGGGAACACTGAAGCTTTCTTT.